These 6 T cell receptor beta chains were all obtained from the same sample, sequenced in a study of blood T cells in healthy people across ages. A second PCR of roughly 7 to 11 cycles used a sample-barcoded 5' primer and a J-beta primer mix. A single record per CDR3 protein comes from TCRdb applying MiXCR to the 5' RACE reads. The repertoire holds about 800,000 distinct CDR3 sequences, with 58% as singletons. Sequencing was done on a sample of blood. These receptors came from a man aged 25 to 45 in good health.

This clonotype was picked up a small number of times. The V call is TRBV25-1, the J call TRBJ2-5; D is unresolved. CDR1 and CDR2 from the germline V gene are MGHDK and SYGVNS. V dropped 1 base and J dropped 5 bases, with 11 bases sitting between them. This CDR3 is built from 14 residues. The DNA of the CDR3 is TGTGCCAGCAGTGAATCCGGACGTAAGGAGACCCAGTACTTC. Translating it yields CASSESGRKETQYF.

This clonotype occurred a few times. The chain uses TRBV5-1 and TRBJ1-2, with 9 positions matching TRBD1. The trim removed 6 bases at V and 2 bases at J, leaving 8 bases unmatched. In germline, CDR1 is SGHRS, CDR2 YFSETQ. The length of the CDR3 is 15 residues. This CDR3 reads CASKDGTGPNYGYTF. The CDR3, as DNA: TGCGCCAGCAAAGACGGGACAGGGCCCAACTATGGCTACACCTTC.

The V call is TRBV29-1, the J call TRBJ2-2; D unclear. The V gene lost 6 bases and the J gene lost 3 bases, with 17 bases spanning the gap. Looked up from germline, CDR1 is SQVTM and CDR2 is ANQGSEA. The CDR3 totals 15 residues. The CDR3 spells CSVEHPSDDTGELFF. The CDR3 DNA sequence: TGCAGCGTGGAACATCCCTCCGACGACACCGGGGAGCTGTTTTTT.

The rearrangement joins TRBV5-1 to TRBJ2-5; D is unclear. With 5 bases removed from V and 2 bases from J, the gap between germline ends came to 7 bases. The CDR3 spans 12 residues. Germline V gives CDR1 SGHRS, CDR2 YFSETQ. CDR3 sequence: CASRRIQETQYF. In DNA form, the CDR3 reads TGCGCCAGCAGACGGATACAAGAGACCCAGTACTTC.

The genes are TRBV7-2 and TRBJ1-1, with D hard to call. V was shortened by 5 bases and J by 4 bases, with 11 bases between the two germline ends. Germline CDR1 and CDR2: SGHTA and FQGNSA. This CDR3 has 13 residues. The CDR3 nucleotides are TGTGCCAGCAGCCAATGGACGGGCACTGAAGCTTTCTTT. It is translated as CASSQWTGTEAFF.

V gene TRBV20-1 combines with J gene TRBJ2-7; 7 bases map to TRBD2. Germline V CDR1 and CDR2: DFQATT, SNEGSKA (reference sequence). There are 13 residues in the CDR3. The junction had 4 bases not matched to a gene; V was cut back by 2 bases and J by 3 bases. The CDR3 sequence: CSARFLADYEQYF. CDR3 DNA sequence: TGCAGTGCTAGATTTCTAGCGGACTACGAGCAGTACTTC.